The subject of this entry is one TCR beta chain. Other DNA sequences in the same sample also yield this CDR3. Clones were sequenced by immunoSEQ multiplex PCR, and TCRdb holds only the in-frame ones, with some missing. The sample has millions of clones, 85% to 95% seen once. This CDR3 is 14 amino acids long. Germline CDR1 is SGHRS and CDR2 is YFSETQ. With 0 bases removed from V and 2 bases from J, the gap between germline ends came to 6 bases. The data derive from a study of shared clonotypes between healthy human individuals. Sequenced input: naive CD4+ T cells sorted from blood. The subset was: CD45RA+ positively selected. The V and J genes are TRBV5-1 and TRBJ2-1, with D perhaps matching TRBD1 (6 bases). This clonotype originated in a man aged 18 to 35 in good health. This CDR3 reads CASSLGQAYNEQFF. CDR3 DNA: TGCGCCAGCAGCTTGGGACAGGCCTACAATGAGCAGTTCTTC.